This TCR beta chain came from a study of cytomegalovirus exposure and HLA in healthy donors. This clone was recorded only once. Germline CDR1 is SGHRS and CDR2 is YFSETQ. The length of the CDR3 is 15 residues. V shed 4 bases and J shed 4 bases, with 17 bases lying between them. The PCR contained 60 Vbeta and 13 Jbeta primers. Only in-frame clones appear in the TCRdb table, and some are missing; sequencing was by immunoSEQ multiplex PCR. The sample carries 200,000 to 250,000 clones, 80% to 85% recorded once. The specimen sequenced was PBMCs. The clonotype comes from a woman aged 60-75 years in good health and CMV-seropositive. V gene TRBV5-1 combines with J gene TRBJ1-2, with D perhaps matching TRBD1 (6 bases). This chain's CDR3 is CASSPVRQAAYGYTF. The CDR3 DNA follows: TGCGCCAGCAGCCCCGTCCGACAGGCCGCCTATGGCTACACCTTC.